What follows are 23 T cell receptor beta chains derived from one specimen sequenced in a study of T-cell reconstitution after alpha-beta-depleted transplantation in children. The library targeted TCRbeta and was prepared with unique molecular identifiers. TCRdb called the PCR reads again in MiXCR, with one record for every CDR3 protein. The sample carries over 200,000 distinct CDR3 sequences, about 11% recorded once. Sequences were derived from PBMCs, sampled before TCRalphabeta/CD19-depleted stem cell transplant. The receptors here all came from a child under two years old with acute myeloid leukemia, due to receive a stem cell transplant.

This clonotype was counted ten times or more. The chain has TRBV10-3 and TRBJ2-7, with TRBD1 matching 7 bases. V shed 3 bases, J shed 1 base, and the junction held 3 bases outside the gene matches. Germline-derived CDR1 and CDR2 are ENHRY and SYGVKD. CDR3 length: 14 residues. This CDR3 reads CAISERQGSYEQYF. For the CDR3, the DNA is TGTGCCATCAGTGAAAGACAGGGTTCCTACGAGCAGTACTTC.

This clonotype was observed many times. CDR3 sequence (DNA): TGCAGCGTTGAAGTGGCTAGCAGCTACGAGCAGTACTTC. As protein: CSVEVASSYEQYF. The chain is built from TRBV29-1 and TRBJ2-7, with D possibly TRBD2 on 5 matching bases. The CDR3 totals 13 residues. V lost 1 base and J 3 bases, leaving 10 bases between the germline ends. The germline V gene has CDR1 SQVTM and CDR2 ANQGSEA.

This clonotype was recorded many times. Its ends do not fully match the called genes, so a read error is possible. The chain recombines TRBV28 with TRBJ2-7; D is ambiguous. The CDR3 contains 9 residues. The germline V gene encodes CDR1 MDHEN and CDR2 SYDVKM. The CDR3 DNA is TGTGCCAGCAGTCCGATCATTGGCTTC. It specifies CASSPIIGF.

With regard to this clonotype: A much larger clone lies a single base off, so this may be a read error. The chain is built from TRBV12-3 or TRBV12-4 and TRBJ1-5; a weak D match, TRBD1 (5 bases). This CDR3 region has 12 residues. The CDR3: CTSGQGHQPQHF. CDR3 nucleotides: TGTACCAGCGGGCAGGGACATCAGCCCCAGCATTTT.

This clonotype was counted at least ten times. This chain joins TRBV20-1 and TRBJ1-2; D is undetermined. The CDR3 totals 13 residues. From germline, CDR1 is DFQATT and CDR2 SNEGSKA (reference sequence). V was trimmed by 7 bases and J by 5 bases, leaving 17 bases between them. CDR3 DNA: TGCAGTGGAGCCCCGGTGAGACTTTATGGCTACACCTTC. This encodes CSGAPVRLYGYTF.

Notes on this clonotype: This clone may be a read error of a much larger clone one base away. The CDR3 reads CASSFTGLSLDYGYSF. The DNA for the CDR3 is TGTGCCAGCAGCTTCACAGGGTTAAGTTTGGACTATGGCTACTCCTTC. This chain joins TRBV7-2 and TRBJ1-2, with D perhaps matching TRBD1 (6 bases). The germline gives CDR1 SGHTA, CDR2 FQGNSA. The CDR3 is 16 residues long.

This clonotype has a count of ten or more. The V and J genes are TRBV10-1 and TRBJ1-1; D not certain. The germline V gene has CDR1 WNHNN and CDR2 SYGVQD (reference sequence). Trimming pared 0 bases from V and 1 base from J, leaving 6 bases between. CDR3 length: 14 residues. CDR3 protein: CASSESPANTEAFF. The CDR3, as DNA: TGCGCCAGCAGTGAGTCACCCGCGAACACTGAAGCTTTCTTT.

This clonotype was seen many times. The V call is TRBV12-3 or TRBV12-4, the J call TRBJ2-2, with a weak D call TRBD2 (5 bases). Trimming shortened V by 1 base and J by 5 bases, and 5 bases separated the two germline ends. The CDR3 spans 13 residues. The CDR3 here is CASSLGTTGELFF. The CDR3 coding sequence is TGTGCCAGCAGTTTAGGGACTACCGGGGAGCTGTTTTTT.

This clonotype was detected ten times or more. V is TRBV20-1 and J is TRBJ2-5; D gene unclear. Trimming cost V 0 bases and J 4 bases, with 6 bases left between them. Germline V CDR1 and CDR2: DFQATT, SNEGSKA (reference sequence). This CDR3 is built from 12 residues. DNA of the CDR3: TGCAGTGCTAGAGATAGGGCAGAGACCCAGTACTTC. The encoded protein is CSARDRAETQYF.

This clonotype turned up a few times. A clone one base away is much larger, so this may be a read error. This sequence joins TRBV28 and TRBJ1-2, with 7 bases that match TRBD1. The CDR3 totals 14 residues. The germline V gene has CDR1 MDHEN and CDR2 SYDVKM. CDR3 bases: TGTGCCAGCGCCAGCCAGGGGGGGCCTTATGGCGACACCTTC. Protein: CASASQGGPYGDTF.

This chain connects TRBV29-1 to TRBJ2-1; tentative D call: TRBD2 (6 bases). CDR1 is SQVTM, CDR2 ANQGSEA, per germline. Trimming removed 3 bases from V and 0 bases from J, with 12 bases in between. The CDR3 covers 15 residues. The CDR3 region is CSVEGREDSYNEQFF. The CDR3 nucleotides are TGCAGCGTTGAGGGTAGGGAGGACTCCTACAATGAGCAGTTCTTC.

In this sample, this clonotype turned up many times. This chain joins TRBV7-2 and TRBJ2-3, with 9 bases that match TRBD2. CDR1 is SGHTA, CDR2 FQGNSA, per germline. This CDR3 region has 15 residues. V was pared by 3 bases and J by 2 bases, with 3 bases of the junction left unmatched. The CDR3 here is CASSFVAGVTDTQYF. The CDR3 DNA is TGTGCCAGCAGCTTCGTAGCGGGGGTCACAGATACGCAGTATTTT.

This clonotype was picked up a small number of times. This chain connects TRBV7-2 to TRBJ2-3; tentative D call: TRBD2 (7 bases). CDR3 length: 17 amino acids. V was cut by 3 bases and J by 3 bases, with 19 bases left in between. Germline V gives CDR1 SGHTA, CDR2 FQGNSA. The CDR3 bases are TGTGCCAGCAGCTTGAAGGGGGGGAGGGCCGTGACAGATACGCAGTATTTT. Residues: CASSLKGGRAVTDTQYF.

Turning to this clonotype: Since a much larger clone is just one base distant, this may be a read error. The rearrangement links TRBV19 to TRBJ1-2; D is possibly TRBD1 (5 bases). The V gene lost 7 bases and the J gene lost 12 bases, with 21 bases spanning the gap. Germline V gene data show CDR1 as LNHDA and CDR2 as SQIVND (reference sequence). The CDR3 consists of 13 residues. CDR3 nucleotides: TGTGCCAGTAAGACGACATCAGAGAGGGGCGACACCTTC. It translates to CASKTTSERGDTF.

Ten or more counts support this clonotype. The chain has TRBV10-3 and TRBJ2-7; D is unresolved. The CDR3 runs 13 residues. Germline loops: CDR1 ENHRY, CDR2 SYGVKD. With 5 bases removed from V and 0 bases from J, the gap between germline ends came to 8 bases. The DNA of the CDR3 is TGTGCCATCAGTCCAGACCCCTCCTACGAGCAGTACTTC. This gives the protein CAISPDPSYEQYF.

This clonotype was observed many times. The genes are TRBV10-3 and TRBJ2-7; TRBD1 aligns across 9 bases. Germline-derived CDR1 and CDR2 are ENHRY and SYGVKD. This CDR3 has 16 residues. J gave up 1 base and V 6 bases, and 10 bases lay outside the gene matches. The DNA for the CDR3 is TGTGCCATCAGGATGGAATCGGGACAGGGTTCCTACGAGCAGTACTTC. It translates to CAIRMESGQGSYEQYF.

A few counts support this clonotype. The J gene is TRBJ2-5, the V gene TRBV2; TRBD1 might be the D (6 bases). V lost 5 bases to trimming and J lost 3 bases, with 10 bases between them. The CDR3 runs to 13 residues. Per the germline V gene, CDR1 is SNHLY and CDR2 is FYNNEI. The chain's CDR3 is CASSPRTEETQYF. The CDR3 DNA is TGTGCCAGCAGTCCCCGGACAGAAGAGACCCAGTACTTC. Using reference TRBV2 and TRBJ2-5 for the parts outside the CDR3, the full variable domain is EPEVTQTPSHQVTQMGQEVILRCVPISNHLYFYWYRQILGQKVEFLVSFYNNEISEKSEIFDDQFSVERPDGSNFTLKIRSTKLEDSAMYFCASSPRTEETQYFGPGTRLLVL.

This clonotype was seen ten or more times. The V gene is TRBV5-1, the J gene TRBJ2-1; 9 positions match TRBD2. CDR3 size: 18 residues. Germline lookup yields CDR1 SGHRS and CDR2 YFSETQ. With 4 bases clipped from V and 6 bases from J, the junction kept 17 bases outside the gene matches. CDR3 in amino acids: CASSRDTSGTSSLNEQFF. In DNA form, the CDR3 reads TGCGCCAGCAGCCGGGACACCTCCGGGACTAGCTCTCTCAATGAGCAGTTCTTC.

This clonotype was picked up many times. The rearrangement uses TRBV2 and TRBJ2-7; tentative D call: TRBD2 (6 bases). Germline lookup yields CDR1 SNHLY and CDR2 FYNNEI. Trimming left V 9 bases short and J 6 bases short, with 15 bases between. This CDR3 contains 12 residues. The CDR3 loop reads CASNRESLEQYF. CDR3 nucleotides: TGTGCCAGTAATCGGGAGTCTCTCGAGCAGTACTTC.

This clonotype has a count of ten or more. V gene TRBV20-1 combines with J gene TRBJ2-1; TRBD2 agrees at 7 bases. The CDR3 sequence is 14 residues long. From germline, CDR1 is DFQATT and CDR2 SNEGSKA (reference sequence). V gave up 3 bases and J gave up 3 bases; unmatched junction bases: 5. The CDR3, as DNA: TGCAGTGCTAGTTTTGCGGGAGACTACAATGAGCAGTTCTTC. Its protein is CSASFAGDYNEQFF.

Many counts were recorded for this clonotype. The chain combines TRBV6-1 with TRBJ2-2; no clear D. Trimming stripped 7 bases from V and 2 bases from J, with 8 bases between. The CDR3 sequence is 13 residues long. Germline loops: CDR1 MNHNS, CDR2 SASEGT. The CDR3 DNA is TGTGCCAGCACCTCGGTCAACACCGGGGAGCTGTTTTTT. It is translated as CASTSVNTGELFF.

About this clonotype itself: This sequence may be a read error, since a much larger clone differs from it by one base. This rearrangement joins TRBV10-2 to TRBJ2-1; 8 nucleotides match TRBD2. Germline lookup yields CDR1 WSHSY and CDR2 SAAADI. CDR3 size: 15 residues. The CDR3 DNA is TGCGCCAGCAGTGAACGACGGGGGGGCTACAATGAGCGGTTCTTC. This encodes CASSERRGGYNERFF.

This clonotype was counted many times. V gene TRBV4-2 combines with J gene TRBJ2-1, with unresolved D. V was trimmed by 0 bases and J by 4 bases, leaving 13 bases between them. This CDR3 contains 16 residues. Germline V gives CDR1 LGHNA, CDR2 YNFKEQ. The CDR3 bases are TGTGCCAGCAGCCAAGATATAGATCCAACTTACAATGAGCAGTTCTTC. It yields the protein CASSQDIDPTYNEQFF.